This T cell receptor beta chain came from a study of regulatory T cells in long-lasting Graves disease. The CDR3 extends over 14 amino acids. Germline CDR1 is MDHEN and CDR2 is SYDVKM. Trimming stripped 5 bases from V and 9 bases from J, with 17 bases between. To make TCR beta libraries, researchers used iRepertoire HTBI primers and Arm-PCR of CDR3 regions. TCRdb used MiXCR to reprocess the multiplex PCR reads, holding one entry per CDR3 protein. Of roughly 560,000 distinct CDR3 sequences in the sample, around 12% were seen once. Time point here: newly diagnosed GD, antithyroid drugs for less than 3 months. Isolated PBMC RNA provided the starting material for the TCR library. This sample was shared with a second study, whose subject was T cells in Graves' hyperthyroidism and ophthalmopathy.

This sample comprised peripheral blood mononuclear cells (PBMCs), obtained at new diagnosis, from a patient treated with antithyroid drugs. This rearrangement joins TRBV28 to TRBJ2-4; D is perhaps TRBD2 (6 bases). This TCR derives from a woman in her twenties or thirties with Graves disease. The CDR3 DNA sequence: TGTGCCAGCAGTCCCCAGGGCGGGATTACCATTCAGTACTTC. Translation gives CASSPQGGITIQYF.